This TCR beta chain stems from a study of cytomegalovirus exposure and HLA in healthy donors. This clone was seen a single time. There were likely unrecorded immune exposures, though donors were nominally healthy when sampled. The PCR contained 60 Vbeta and 13 Jbeta primers. Some clones are missing from TCRdb's copy, which holds only in-frame ones; the method was immunoSEQ multiplex PCR. This repertoire shows approximately 200,000 clones, roughly 84% found once; its top ten account for about 1.4%. The CDR3 contains 12 residues. V was pared by 4 bases and J by 1 base, with 5 bases between. Germline CDR1 WNHNN, CDR2 SYGVQD (reference sequence).

Source material: PBMCs. This clonotype originated in a girl aged 10 to 17 in good health and CMV-seronegative. J is TRBJ2-7 and V is TRBV10-1; D is uncertain. The DNA for the CDR3 is TGCGCCAGCAGTGGGCAGTCCTACGAGCAGTACTTC. As protein: CASSGQSYEQYF.